This T cell receptor beta chain was sequenced during a study of cytomegalovirus exposure and HLA in healthy donors. The PCR had 60 Vbeta and 13 Jbeta primers. Sequenced by immunoSEQ multiplex PCR; TCRdb stores in-frame clones only, minus some. Of 150,000 to 200,000 clones in the sample, approximately 77% were seen once. Unrecorded immune exposure was likely among donors, who were nominally healthy when sampled. Germline V gene lookup returns CDR1 MNHEY and CDR2 SVGAGI. Deletions cut 2 bases from V and 0 bases from J, with 7 bases between. The CDR3 totals 14 residues. Findings and caveats of the study: A link between a missense DCLRE1C variant and TCR beta V- and J-gene trimming emerged from a later analysis. Other equally common chains were less clonally expanded than HLA-associated TCR beta chains, a later analysis showed.

For this clone: The antigen remains undetermined.

The genes are TRBV6-5 and TRBJ1-1; D gene uncertain. The clonotype was recovered from a male donor in good health and CMV-seropositive. Sequenced input: PBMCs. The CDR3 nucleotides read TGTGCCAGCAGTTACCAACAGCTGAACACTGAAGCTTTCTTT. Protein: CASSYQQLNTEAFF.